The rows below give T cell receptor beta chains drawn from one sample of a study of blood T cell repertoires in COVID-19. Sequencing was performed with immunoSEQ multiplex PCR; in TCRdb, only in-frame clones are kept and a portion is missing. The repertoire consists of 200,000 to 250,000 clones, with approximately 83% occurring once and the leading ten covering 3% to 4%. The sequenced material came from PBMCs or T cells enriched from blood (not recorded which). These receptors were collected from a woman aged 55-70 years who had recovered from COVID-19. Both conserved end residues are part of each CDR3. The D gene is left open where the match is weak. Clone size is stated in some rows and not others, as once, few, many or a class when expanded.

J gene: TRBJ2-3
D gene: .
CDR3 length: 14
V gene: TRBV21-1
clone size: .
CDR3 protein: CASRNRVGADTQYF
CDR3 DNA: TGTGCCAGCAGGAACAGGGTTGGGGCAGATACGCAGTATTTT

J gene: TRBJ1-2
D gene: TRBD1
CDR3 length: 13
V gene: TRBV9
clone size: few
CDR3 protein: CASSPGGNYGYTF
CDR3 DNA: TGTGCCAGCAGCCCAGGGGGGAACTATGGCTACACCTTC

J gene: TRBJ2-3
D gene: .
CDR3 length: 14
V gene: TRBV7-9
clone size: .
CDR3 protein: CASSPGLTTDTQYF
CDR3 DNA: TGTGCCAGCAGCCCCGGACTCACCACAGATACGCAGTATTTT

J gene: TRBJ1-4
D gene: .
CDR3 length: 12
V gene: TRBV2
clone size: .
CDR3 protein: CASSIGGEKLFF
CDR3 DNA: TGTGCCAGCAGTATTGGGGGGGAAAAACTGTTTTTT

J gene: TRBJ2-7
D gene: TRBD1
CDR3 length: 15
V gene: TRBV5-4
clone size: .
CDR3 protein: CASSRPTGRFYEQYF
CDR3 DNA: TGTGCCAGCAGCCGACCGACAGGGCGTTTTTACGAGCAGTACTTC

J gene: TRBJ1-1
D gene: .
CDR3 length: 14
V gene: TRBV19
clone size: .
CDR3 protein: CASSSGLMNTEAFF
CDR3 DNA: TGTGCCAGTAGCTCGGGACTGATGAACACTGAAGCTTTCTTT

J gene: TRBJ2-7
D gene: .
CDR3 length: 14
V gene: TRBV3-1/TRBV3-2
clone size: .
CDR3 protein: CASSQDRGNYEQYF
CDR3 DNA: TGTGCCAGCAGCCAAGACAGGGGAAACTACGAGCAGTACTTC

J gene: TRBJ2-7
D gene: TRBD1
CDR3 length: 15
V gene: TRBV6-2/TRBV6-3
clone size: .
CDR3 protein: CASSPRDRIPYEQYF
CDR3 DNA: TGTGCCAGCAGTCCCCGGGACAGGATCCCCTACGAGCAGTACTTC

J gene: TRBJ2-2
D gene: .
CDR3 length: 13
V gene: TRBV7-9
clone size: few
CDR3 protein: CASRPGLAGELFF
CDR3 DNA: TGTGCCAGCCGTCCCGGGTTGGCCGGGGAGCTGTTTTTT

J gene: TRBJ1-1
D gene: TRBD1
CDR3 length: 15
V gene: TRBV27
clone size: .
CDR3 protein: CASSPRDRGRTEAFF
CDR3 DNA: TGTGCCAGCAGTCCGCGGGACAGGGGGCGTACTGAAGCTTTCTTT

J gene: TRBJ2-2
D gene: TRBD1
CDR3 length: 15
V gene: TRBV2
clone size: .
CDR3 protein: CASSQRTGATGELFF
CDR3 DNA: TGTGCCAGCAGTCAAAGGACAGGGGCCACCGGGGAGCTGTTTTTT

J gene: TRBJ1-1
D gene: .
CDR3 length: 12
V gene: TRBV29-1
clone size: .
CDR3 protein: CSVDEGDTEAFF
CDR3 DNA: TGCAGCGTTGACGAGGGAGACACTGAAGCTTTCTTT

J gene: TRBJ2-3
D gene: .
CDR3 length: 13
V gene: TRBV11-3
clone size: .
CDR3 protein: CASSPGVADTQYF
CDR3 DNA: TGTGCCAGCAGCCCCGGGGTTGCAGATACGCAGTATTTT

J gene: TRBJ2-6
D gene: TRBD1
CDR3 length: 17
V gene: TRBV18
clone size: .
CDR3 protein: CASSSGTGNSGANVLTF
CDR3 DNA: TGTGCCAGCTCATCCGGGACAGGGAATTCTGGGGCCAACGTCCTGACTTTC

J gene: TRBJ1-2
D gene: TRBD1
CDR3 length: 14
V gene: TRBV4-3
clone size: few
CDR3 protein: CASSQENRGYGYTF
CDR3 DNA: TGCGCCAGCAGCCAAGAGAACAGGGGATATGGCTACACCTTC

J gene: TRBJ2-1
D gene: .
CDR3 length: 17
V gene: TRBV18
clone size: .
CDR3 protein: CASSPSSQGSVYNEQFF
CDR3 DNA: TGTGCCAGCTCACCTTCCTCCCAGGGTAGTGTCTACAATGAGCAGTTCTTC

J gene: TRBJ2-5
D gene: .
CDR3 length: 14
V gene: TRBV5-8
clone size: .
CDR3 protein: CASSIPGGGETQYF
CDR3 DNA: TGTGCCAGCAGCATCCCGGGGGGCGGGGAGACCCAGTACTTC

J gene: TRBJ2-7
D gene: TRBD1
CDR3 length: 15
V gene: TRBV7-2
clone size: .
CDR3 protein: CASSLSGGVGHEQYF
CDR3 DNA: TGTGCCAGCAGCTTATCAGGGGGCGTGGGTCACGAGCAGTACTTC

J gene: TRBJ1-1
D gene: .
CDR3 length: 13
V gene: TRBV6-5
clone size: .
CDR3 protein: CASTTPELAEAFF
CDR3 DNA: TGTGCCAGCACAACCCCGGAGCTCGCTGAAGCTTTCTTT

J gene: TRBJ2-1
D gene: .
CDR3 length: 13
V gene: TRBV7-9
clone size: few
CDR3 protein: CASSPGVVGEQFF
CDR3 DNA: TGTGCCAGCAGCCCCGGGGTAGTGGGTGAGCAGTTCTTC

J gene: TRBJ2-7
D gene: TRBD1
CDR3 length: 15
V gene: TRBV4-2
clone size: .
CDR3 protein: CASSPARTGATEQYF
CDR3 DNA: TGTGCCAGCAGCCCCGCCCGGACAGGGGCTACCGAGCAGTACTTC

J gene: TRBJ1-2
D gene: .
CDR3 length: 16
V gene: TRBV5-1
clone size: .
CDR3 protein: CASSLNAGRGDYGYTF
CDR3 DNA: TGCGCCAGCAGCTTGAATGCAGGCCGCGGGGACTATGGCTACACCTTC

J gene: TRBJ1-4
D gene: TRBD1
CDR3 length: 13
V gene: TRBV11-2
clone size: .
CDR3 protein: CASSRDRDEKLFF
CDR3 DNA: TGTGCCAGCAGCCGGGACAGAGATGAAAAACTGTTTTTT

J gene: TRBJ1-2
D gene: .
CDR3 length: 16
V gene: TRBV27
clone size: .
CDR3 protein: CASSSYYRASNYGYTF
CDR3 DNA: TGTGCCAGCAGTTCTTATTACAGGGCGTCGAACTATGGCTACACCTTC

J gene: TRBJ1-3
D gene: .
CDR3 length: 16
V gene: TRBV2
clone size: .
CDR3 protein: CASRPVGLSSGNTIYF
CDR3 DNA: TGTGCCAGCAGGCCTGTGGGACTCTCCTCTGGAAACACCATATATTTT

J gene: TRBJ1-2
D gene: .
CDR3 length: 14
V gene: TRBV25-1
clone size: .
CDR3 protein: CASSESPGPYGYTF
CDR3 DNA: TGTGCCAGCAGTGAATCCCCAGGGCCTTATGGCTACACCTTC

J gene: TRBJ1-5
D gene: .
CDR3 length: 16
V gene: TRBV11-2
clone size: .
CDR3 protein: CASSLQGASSNQPQHF
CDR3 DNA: TGTGCCAGCAGCTTACAGGGCGCGTCCAGCAATCAGCCCCAGCATTTT

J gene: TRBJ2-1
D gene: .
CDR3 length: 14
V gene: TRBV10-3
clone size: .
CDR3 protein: CAIRDLDSYNEQFF
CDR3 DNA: TGTGCCATCCGGGACTTAGACTCCTACAATGAGCAGTTCTTC

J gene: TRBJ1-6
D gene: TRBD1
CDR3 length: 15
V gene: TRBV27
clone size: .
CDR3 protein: CASSWRGQYNSPLHF
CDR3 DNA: TGTGCCAGCAGTTGGCGGGGACAGTATAATTCACCCCTCCACTTT

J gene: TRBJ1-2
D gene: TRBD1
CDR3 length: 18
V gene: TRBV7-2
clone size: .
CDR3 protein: CASSPRTGPTSLKEGYTF
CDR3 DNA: TGTGCCAGCAGCCCTAGGACAGGACCCACTTCCCTTAAAGAAGGCTACACCTTC

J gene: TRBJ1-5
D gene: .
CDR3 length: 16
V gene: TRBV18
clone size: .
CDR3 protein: CASSRGLSLSNQPQHF
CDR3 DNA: TGTGCCAGCTCCCGAGGACTGTCCCTTAGCAATCAGCCCCAGCATTTT

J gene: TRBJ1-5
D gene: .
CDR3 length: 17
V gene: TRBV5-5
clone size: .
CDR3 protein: CASSPLWEGSGNQPQHF
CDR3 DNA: TGTGCCAGCAGCCCCCTCTGGGAGGGGTCCGGCAATCAGCCCCAGCATTTT

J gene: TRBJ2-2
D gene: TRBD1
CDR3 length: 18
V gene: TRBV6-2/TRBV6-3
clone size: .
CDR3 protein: CASSRPRQGATGTGELFF
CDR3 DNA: TGTGCCAGCAGTAGGCCCCGCCAGGGGGCGACTGGAACCGGGGAGCTGTTTTTT

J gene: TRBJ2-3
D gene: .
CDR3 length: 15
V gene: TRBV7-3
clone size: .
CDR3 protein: CASSFGGFRTDTQYF
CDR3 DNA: TGTGCCAGCAGCTTCGGGGGATTCCGCACAGATACGCAGTATTTT

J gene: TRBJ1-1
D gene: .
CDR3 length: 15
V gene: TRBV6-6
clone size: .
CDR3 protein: CASSSDGSLNTEAFF
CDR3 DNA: TGTGCCAGCTCTAGTGACGGGAGCTTGAACACTGAAGCTTTCTTT

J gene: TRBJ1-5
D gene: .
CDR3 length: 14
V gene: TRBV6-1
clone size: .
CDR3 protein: CASSELGGNQPQHF
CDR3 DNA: TGTGCCAGCAGTGAACTAGGGGGCAATCAGCCCCAGCATTTT

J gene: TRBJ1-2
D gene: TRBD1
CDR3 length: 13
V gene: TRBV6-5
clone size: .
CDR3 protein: CASSYIDRGGYTF
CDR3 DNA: TGTGCCAGCAGTTATATTGACAGGGGGGGCTACACCTTC

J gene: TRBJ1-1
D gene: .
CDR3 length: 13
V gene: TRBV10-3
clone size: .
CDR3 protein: CAISSQENTEAFF
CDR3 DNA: TGTGCCATCAGTAGTCAGGAGAACACTGAAGCTTTCTTT

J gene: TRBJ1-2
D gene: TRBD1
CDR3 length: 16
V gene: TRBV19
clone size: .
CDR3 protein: CASSIPGQGPKRGYTF
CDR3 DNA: TGTGCCAGTAGTATCCCCGGACAGGGGCCCAAAAGGGGCTACACCTTC

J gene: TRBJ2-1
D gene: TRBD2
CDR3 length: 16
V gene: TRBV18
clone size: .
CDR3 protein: CASSPSASGGGYEQFF
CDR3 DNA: TGTGCCAGCTCACCATCGGCTAGCGGGGGTGGCTATGAGCAGTTCTTC

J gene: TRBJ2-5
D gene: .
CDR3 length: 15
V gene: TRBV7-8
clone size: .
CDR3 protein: CASSLVWASQETQYF
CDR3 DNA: TGTGCCAGCAGCTTAGTCTGGGCGAGTCAAGAGACCCAGTACTTC

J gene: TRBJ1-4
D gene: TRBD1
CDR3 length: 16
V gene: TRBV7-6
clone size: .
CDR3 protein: CASSLAADRGWEKLFF
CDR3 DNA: TGTGCCAGCAGCTTAGCAGCCGACAGGGGGTGGGAAAAACTGTTTTTT

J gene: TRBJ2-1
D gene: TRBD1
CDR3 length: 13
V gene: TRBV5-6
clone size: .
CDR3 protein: CASSSGTVGEQFF
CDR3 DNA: TGTGCCAGCAGCTCAGGGACAGTCGGTGAGCAGTTCTTC

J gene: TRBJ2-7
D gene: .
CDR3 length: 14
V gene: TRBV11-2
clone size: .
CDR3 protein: CASTSTDTAYEQYF
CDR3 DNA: TGTGCCAGCACCTCTACCGACACCGCCTACGAGCAGTACTTC

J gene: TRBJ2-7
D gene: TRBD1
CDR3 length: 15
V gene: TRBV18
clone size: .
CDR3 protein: CASSRGQGATYEQYF
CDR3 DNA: TGTGCCAGCTCACGCGGACAGGGGGCCACCTACGAGCAGTACTTC

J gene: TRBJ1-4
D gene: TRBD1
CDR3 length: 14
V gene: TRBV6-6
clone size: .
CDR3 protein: CASSPGQAREKLFF
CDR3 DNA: TGTGCCAGCAGTCCTGGACAGGCTCGCGAAAAACTGTTTTTT

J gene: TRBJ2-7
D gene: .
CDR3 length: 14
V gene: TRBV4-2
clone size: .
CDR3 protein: CASSHLQGPYEQYF
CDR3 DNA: TGTGCCAGCAGCCACTTACAGGGTCCTTACGAGCAGTACTTC

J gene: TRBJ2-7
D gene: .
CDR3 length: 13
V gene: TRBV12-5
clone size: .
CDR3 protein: CASGPQAGAEQYF
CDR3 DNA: TGTGCTAGTGGTCCCCAAGCTGGGGCCGAGCAGTACTTC

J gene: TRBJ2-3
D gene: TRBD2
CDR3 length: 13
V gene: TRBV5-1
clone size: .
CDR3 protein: CASRGGDTDTQYF
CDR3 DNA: TGCGCCAGCAGGGGGGGGGACACAGATACGCAGTATTTT

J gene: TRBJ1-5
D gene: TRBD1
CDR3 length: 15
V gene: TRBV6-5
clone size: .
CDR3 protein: CASNGQGSGNQPQHF
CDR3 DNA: TGTGCCAGCAATGGACAGGGTTCGGGCAATCAGCCCCAGCATTTT

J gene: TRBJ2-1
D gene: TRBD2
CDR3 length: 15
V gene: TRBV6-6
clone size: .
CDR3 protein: CASSTGTTSYNEQFF
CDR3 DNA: TGTGCCAGCAGTACCGGGACTACCTCCTACAATGAGCAGTTCTTC

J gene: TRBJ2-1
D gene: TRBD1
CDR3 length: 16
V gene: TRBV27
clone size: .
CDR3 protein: CASSIILGQGYNEQFF
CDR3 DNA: TGTGCCAGCAGTATCATTTTGGGACAGGGCTACAATGAGCAGTTCTTC

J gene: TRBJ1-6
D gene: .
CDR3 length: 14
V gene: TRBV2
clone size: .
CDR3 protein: CASTLARAISPLHF
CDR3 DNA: TGTGCCAGCACCTTGGCCAGGGCGATCTCACCCCTCCACTTT

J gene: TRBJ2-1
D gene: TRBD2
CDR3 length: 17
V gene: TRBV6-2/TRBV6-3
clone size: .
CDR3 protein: CASSYPITTSGYNEQFF
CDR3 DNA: TGTGCCAGCAGTTACCCTATTACGACTAGCGGGTACAATGAGCAGTTCTTC

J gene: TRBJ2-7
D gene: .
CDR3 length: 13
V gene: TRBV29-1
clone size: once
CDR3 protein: CSVIQGDTYEQYF
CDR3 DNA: TGCAGCGTTATACAGGGAGACACCTACGAGCAGTACTTC

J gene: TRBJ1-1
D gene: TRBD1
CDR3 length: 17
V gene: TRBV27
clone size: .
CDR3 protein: CASTNRGRRSRNTEAFF
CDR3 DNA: TGTGCCAGCACGAACAGGGGGAGGAGGTCGCGGAACACTGAAGCTTTCTTT

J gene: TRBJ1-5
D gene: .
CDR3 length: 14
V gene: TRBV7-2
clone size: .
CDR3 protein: CASTPDSFNQPQHF
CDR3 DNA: TGTGCCAGCACCCCGGACAGTTTTAATCAGCCCCAGCATTTT